This T cell receptor (beta chain) stems from a study of Graves' ophthalmopathy and Graves' hyperthyroidism. From RNA, the CDR3 regions of TCR beta chains were amplified and sequenced. Second-round multiplex PCR followed a first-round RT-PCR using HTBI primers. TCRdb called the multiplex PCR reads again in MiXCR, with one record for every CDR3 protein. This sample has about 13,000 distinct CDR3 sequences, with 50% found just once. Whole-study findings and limits: Most expanded thyroid clonotypes above 0.001 frequency also appeared in blood.

A diagnosis was made from clinical symptoms together with serum thyroxine, TRAb, thyroid ultrasound and orbital computed tomography. The PBMCs had their origin in approximately 10 ml of fresh peripheral blood. With respect to this clonotype: The antigen is not known.

This TCR came from a woman aged 25 to 45 with Graves' ophthalmopathy. The sample comprised peripheral blood.

In nucleotides, the CDR3 is TGTGCCATCAGTGATGCAGCTGGGACAGGGGACGACGAGCAGTACTTC. Its protein product is CAISDAAGTGDDEQYF. V gene TRBV10-3 combines with J gene TRBJ2-7, with 10 nucleotides matching TRBD1. V was clipped by 3 bases and J by 5 bases; unmatched bases: 10. CDR3 size: 16 residues. The germline CDR1 and CDR2 sequences are ENHRY and SYGVKD.